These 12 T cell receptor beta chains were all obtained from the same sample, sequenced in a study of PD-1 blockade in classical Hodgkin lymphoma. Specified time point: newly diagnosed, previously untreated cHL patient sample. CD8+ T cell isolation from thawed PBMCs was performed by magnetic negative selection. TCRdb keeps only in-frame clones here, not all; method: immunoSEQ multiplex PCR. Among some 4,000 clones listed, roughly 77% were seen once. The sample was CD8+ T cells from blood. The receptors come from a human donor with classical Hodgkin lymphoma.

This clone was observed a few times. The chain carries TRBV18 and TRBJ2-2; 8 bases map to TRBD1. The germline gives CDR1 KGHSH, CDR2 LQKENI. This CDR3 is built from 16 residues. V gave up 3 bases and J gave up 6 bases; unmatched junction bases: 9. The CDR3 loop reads CASSPEWTGLAGELFF. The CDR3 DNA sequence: TGTGCCAGCTCACCGGAATGGACAGGGCTGGCCGGGGAGCTGTTTTTT.

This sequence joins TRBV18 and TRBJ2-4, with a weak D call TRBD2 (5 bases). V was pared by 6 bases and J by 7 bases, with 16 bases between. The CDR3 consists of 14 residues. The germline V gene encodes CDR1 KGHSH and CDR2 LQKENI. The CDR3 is CASSPRGSQNIQYF. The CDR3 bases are TGTGCCAGCTCCCCCCGGGGTAGTCAGAACATTCAGTACTTC.

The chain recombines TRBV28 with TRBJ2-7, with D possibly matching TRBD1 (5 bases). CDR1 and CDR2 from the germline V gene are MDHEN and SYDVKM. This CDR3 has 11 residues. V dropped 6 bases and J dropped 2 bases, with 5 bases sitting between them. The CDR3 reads CASSRAYEQYF. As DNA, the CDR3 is TGTGCCAGCAGCAGGGCCTACGAGCAGTACTTC.

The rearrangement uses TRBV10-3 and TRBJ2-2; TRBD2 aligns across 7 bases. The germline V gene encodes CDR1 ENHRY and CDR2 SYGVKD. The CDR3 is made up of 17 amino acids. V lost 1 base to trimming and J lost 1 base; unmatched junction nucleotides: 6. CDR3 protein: CAISEYSERENTGELFF. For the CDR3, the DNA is TGTGCCATCAGTGAGTATTCGGAGCGGGAGAACACCGGGGAGCTGTTTTTT.

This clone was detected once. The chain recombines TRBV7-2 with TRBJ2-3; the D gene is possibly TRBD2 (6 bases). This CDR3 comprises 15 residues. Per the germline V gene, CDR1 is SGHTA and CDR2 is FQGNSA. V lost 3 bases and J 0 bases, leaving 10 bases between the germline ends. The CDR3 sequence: CASSLGTYSTDTQYF. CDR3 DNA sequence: TGTGCCAGCAGCTTGGGGACTTACAGCACAGATACGCAGTATTTT.

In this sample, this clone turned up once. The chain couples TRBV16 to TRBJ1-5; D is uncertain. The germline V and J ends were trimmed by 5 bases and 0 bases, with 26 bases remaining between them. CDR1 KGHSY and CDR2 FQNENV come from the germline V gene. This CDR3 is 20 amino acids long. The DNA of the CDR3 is TGTGCCAGCAGCTCCAATCGGCCCCTAGATGAACTATATAGCAATCAGCCCCAGCATTTT. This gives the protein CASSSNRPLDELYSNQPQHF.

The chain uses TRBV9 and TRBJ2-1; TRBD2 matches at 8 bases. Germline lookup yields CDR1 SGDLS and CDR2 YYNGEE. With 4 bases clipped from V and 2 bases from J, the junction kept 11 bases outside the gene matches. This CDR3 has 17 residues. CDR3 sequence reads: CASSTPRRGRTYNEQFF. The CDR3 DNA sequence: TGTGCCAGCAGCACCCCTCGACGCGGGAGGACCTACAATGAGCAGTTCTTC.

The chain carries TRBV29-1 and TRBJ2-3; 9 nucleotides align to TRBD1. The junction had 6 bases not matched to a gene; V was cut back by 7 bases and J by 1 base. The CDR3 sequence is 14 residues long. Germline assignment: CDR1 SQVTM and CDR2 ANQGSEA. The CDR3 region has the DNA TGCAGCGGGGAGACAGGGGGAGGCACAGATACGCAGTATTTT. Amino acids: CSGETGGGTDTQYF.

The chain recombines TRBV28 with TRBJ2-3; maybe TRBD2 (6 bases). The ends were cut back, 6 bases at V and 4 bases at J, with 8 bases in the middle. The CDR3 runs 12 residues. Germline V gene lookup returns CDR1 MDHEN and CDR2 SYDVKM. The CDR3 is CASSGTPDTQYF. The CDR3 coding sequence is TGTGCCAGCAGCGGGACTCCAGATACGCAGTATTTT.

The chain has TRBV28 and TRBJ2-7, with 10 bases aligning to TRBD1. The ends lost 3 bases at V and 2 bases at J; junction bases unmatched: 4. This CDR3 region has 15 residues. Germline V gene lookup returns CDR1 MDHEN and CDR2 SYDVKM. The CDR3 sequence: CASSFRDRGPYEQYF. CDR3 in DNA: TGTGCCAGCAGTTTCCGGGACAGGGGACCCTACGAGCAGTACTTC.

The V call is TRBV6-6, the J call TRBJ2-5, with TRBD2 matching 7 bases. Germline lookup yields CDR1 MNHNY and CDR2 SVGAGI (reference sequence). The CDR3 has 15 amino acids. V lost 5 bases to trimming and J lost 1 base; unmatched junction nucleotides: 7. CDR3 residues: CASSPPGGIQETQYF. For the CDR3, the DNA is TGTGCCAGCAGTCCCCCGGGGGGAATCCAAGAGACCCAGTACTTC.

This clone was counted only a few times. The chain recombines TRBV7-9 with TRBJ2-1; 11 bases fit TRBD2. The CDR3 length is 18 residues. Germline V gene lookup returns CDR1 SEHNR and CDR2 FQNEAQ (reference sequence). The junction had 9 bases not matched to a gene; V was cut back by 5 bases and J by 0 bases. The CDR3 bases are TGTGCCAGCAGCCCAAGACTAGCGGGAAGAGTCTCCTACAATGAGCAGTTCTTC. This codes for CASSPRLAGRVSYNEQFF. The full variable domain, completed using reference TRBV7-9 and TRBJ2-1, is DTGVSQNPRHKITKRGQNVTFRCDPISEHNRLYWYRQTLGQGPEFLTYFQNEAQLEKSRLLSDRFSAERPKGSFSTLEIQRTEQGDSAMYLCASSPRLAGRVSYNEQFFGPGTRLTVL.